One and the same sample provided the 27 T cell receptor beta chains below, sequenced in a study of T cell responses to AZD1222 COVID-19 vaccine. Data came from immunoSEQ multiplex PCR; TCRdb stores just in-frame clones and leaves some out. The sample lists around 75,000 clones; roughly 81% were seen once. This material consisted of peripheral blood, taken on day 0 of AZD1222 vaccination. Source of these receptors: an adult in good health.

The rearrangement links TRBV5-1 to TRBJ2-7; D possibly corresponds to TRBD1 (5 bases). The germline gives CDR1 SGHRS, CDR2 YFSETQ. The CDR3 runs 12 residues. The ends were cut back, 4 bases at V and 5 bases at J, with 10 bases in the middle. The CDR3 spells CASSMTVHEQYF. The CDR3 bases are TGCGCCAGCAGCATGACAGTCCACGAGCAGTACTTC.

The chain is built from TRBV4-2 and TRBJ2-3, with TRBD2 as a possible D gene (6 bases). Trimming shortened V by 5 bases and J by 2 bases, and 20 bases separated the two germline ends. The CDR3 is 17 amino acids. CDR1 is LGHNA and CDR2 is YNFKEQ in the germline V gene. The CDR3 DNA reads TGTGCCAGCAGCTCTTACGAGACTAGTATGACCACAGATACGCAGTATTTT. Residues: CASSSYETSMTTDTQYF.

The rearrangement uses TRBV14 and TRBJ1-1; D gene uncertain. The CDR3 length is 14 residues. Deletions cut 2 bases from V and 2 bases from J, with 9 bases between. CDR1 and CDR2 from the germline V gene are SGHDN and FVKESK. The CDR3 region is CASSQIQENTEAFF. CDR3 DNA: TGTGCCAGCAGCCAAATACAAGAAAACACTGAAGCTTTCTTT.

This clone was seen only once. CDR3 in DNA: TGCGCCAGCAGCTTGTTTGGTGGTGATTCACCCCTCCACTTT. Translated: CASSLFGGDSPLHF. The chain carries TRBV5-1 and TRBJ1-6; unclear D gene. Germline V gene data show CDR1 as SGHRS and CDR2 as YFSETQ. This CDR3 has 14 amino acids. V dropped 1 base and J dropped 8 bases, with 10 bases sitting between them.

The chain employs TRBV11-2 and TRBJ2-7; D is unresolved. The CDR3 consists of 13 residues. Deletions cut 2 bases from V and 6 bases from J, with 11 bases between. CDR1 and CDR2 from the germline V gene are SGHAT and FQNNGV. The CDR3 loop reads CASSLLYSSEQYF. The CDR3 DNA reads TGTGCCAGCAGCTTATTGTATTCAAGCGAGCAGTACTTC.

This clone has only one observation. The chain is built from TRBV7-9 and TRBJ1-3; tentatively, D is TRBD1 (6 bases). Germline V gives CDR1 SEHNR, CDR2 FQNEAQ (reference sequence). The V gene lost 5 bases and the J gene lost 4 bases, with 18 bases spanning the gap. The CDR3 runs to 16 residues. The chain's CDR3 is CASSPPRGGWGNTIYF. CDR3 in DNA: TGTGCCAGCAGCCCGCCTCGGGGGGGCTGGGGAAACACCATATATTTT.

This clone was recorded once. The V call is TRBV5-1, the J call TRBJ1-1, with 8 bases lining up with TRBD1. Germline V gene sequence: CDR1 SGHRS, CDR2 YFSETQ. The junction had 8 bases not matched to a gene; V was cut back by 2 bases and J by 5 bases. The CDR3 covers 15 residues. The CDR3 coding sequence is TGCGCCAGCAGCTTTAACGGACAGGGTGGGACTGAAGCTTTCTTT. This codes for CASSFNGQGGTEAFF.

The chain links TRBV6-1 to TRBJ1-3, with D perhaps matching TRBD1 (6 bases). Germline CDR1 reads MNHNS; CDR2 reads SASEGT. This CDR3 spans 16 amino acids. The V end lost 1 base, the J end lost 2 bases, and 12 bases lay between the germline ends. This CDR3 reads CASSEGTGTTGNTIYF. The CDR3 nucleotides are TGTGCCAGCAGTGAAGGTACAGGGACAACTGGAAACACCATATATTTT.

This sequence joins TRBV30 and TRBJ2-5, with 9 bases fitting TRBD2. CDR3 size: 14 residues. CDR1 is GTSNPN and CDR2 is SVGIG in the germline V gene (reference sequence). V shed 7 bases, J shed 4 bases, and the junction held 10 bases outside the gene matches. CDR3 in amino acids: CAFESVRGGETQYF. The CDR3 DNA reads TGTGCCTTCGAGTCGGTGCGGGGGGGAGAGACCCAGTACTTC.

V and J are TRBV9 and TRBJ1-6; TRBD1 agrees at 9 bases. This CDR3 contains 14 residues. In germline, CDR1 is SGDLS, CDR2 YYNGEE. The V and J ends lost 3 bases and 11 bases, in that order; junction bases with no gene match: 6. The CDR3 coding sequence is TGTGCCAGCAGCGCGCGGGACAGGGAGGCACCCCTCCACTTT. It specifies CASSARDREAPLHF. The full variable domain, with the rest looked up from reference TRBV9 and TRBJ1-6, is DSGVTQTPKHLITATGQRVTLRCSPRSGDLSVYWYQQSLDQGLQFLIQYYNGEERAKGNILERFSAQQFPDLHSELNLSSLELGDSALYFCASSARDREAPLHFGNGTRLTVT.

This chain links TRBV4-3 with TRBJ2-5, with 12 positions matching TRBD1. V was clipped by 1 base and J by 4 bases; unmatched bases: 4. The CDR3 covers 16 residues. Germline loops: CDR1 LGHNA, CDR2 YSLEER. Here the CDR3 reads CASSQVGTGGGETQYF. The CDR3 region has the DNA TGCGCCAGCAGCCAAGTCGGGACAGGGGGCGGAGAGACCCAGTACTTC.

The chain links TRBV20-1 to TRBJ2-7; no clear D. Germline CDR1 reads DFQATT; CDR2 reads SNEGSKA (reference sequence). V was cut by 6 bases and J by 3 bases, with 6 bases left in between. The CDR3 extends over 10 amino acids. For the CDR3, the DNA is TGCAGTGCCGGAAACTACGAGCAGTACTTC. Amino acids: CSAGNYEQYF.

The chain is built from TRBV7-2 and TRBJ1-2, with 7 nucleotides matching TRBD1. The CDR3 runs 13 residues. V lost 5 bases and J lost 2; bases outside the gene matches: 2. Germline lookup yields CDR1 SGHTA and CDR2 FQGNSA. CDR3 protein: CASSEGQNYGYTF. The CDR3 DNA reads as TGTGCCAGCAGCGAGGGACAGAACTATGGCTACACCTTC.

The chain employs TRBV6-5 and TRBJ2-7; TRBD1 matches at 12 bases. CDR1 MNHEY and CDR2 SVGAGI come from the germline V gene. The CDR3 spans 15 residues. The V segment lost 2 bases and the J segment 2 bases; nucleotides outside the gene matches: 1. In DNA, the CDR3 is TGTGCCAGCAGTTACGGGACAGGGGGCACCTACGAGCAGTACTTC. It encodes CASSYGTGGTYEQYF.

Turning to this clone: At the DNA level, this CDR3 is encoded by other sequences in the same sample as well. This chain links TRBV6-1 with TRBJ1-2; D gene ambiguous. The CDR3 is 13 amino acids. The germline V gene encodes CDR1 MNHNS and CDR2 SASEGT. V was trimmed by 1 base and J by 3 bases, leaving 6 bases between them. The DNA for the CDR3 is TGTGCCAGCAGTGAAGGCCGAGACTATGGCTACACCTTC. Translated: CASSEGRDYGYTF.

This CDR3 reads CAWSVSSGTGELFF. In DNA, the CDR3 is TGTGCCTGGAGTGTCTCTAGCGGCACCGGGGAGCTGTTTTTT. This rearrangement joins TRBV30 to TRBJ2-2; 7 nucleotides line up with TRBD2. V was pared by 0 bases and J by 4 bases, with 2 bases of the junction left unmatched. The length of the CDR3 is 14 residues. Germline assignment: CDR1 GTSNPN and CDR2 SVGIG (reference sequence).

The gene calls are TRBV29-1 and TRBJ1-4; D gene ambiguous. V was shortened by 4 bases and J by 5 bases, with 11 bases between the two germline ends. The CDR3 spans 13 residues. The germline CDR1 and CDR2 sequences are SQVTM and ANQGSEA. The DNA of the CDR3 is TGCAGCGTTGCGGGGTCTGGGAATGAAAAACTGTTTTTT. Translation: CSVAGSGNEKLFF. The variable domain in full, with the rest retrieved from reference TRBV29-1 and TRBJ1-4, is SAVISQKPSRDICQRGTSLTIQCQVDSQVTMMFWYRQQPGQSLTLIATANQGSEATYESGFVIDKFPISRPNLTFSTLTVSNMSPEDSSIYLCSVAGSGNEKLFFGSGTQLSVL.

The chain uses TRBV5-1 and TRBJ2-2; 9 nucleotides agree with TRBD2. Per germline, CDR1 SGHRS and CDR2 YFSETQ. Trimming at V came to 8 bases and at J to 0 bases, leaving 11 bases not matched to a gene. The CDR3 runs to 17 residues. The CDR3 is CASKRLAGTTNTGELFF. CDR3 in DNA: TGCGCCAGTAAAAGGCTAGCGGGGACTACGAACACCGGGGAGCTGTTTTTT.

This chain connects TRBV6-1 to TRBJ1-5; no definite D call. The CDR3 has 15 residues. CDR1 and CDR2 from the germline V gene are MNHNS and SASEGT. V dropped 1 base and J dropped 3 bases, with 10 bases sitting between them. The CDR3 protein is CASSEGTEDNQPQHF. DNA of the CDR3: TGTGCCAGCAGTGAAGGGACGGAGGACAATCAGCCCCAGCATTTT.

The chain employs TRBV20-1 and TRBJ2-5, with D unclear. This CDR3 is built from 10 residues. Trimming cost V 5 bases and J 2 bases, with 3 bases left between them. Germline lookup yields CDR1 DFQATT and CDR2 SNEGSKA (reference sequence). DNA of the CDR3: TGCAGTGCTCAACAAGAGACCCAGTACTTC. Translating gives CSAQQETQYF.

The J gene is TRBJ2-3, the V gene TRBV28; D gene ambiguous. Germline V gene sequence: CDR1 MDHEN, CDR2 SYDVKM. Trimming removed 7 bases from V and 0 bases from J, with 38 bases in between. The CDR3 runs 23 residues. Here the CDR3 reads CASIPPAQFRALNRSTSTDTQYF. In nucleotides, the CDR3 is TGTGCCAGCATCCCCCCGGCCCAGTTCCGGGCACTCAACCGCTCAACAAGCACAGATACGCAGTATTTT.

V is TRBV6-2 or TRBV6-3 and J is TRBJ2-3, with 7 bases aligning to TRBD1. This CDR3 spans 16 amino acids. The germline V gene encodes CDR1 MNHEY and CDR2 SVGEGT. V gave up 2 bases and J gave up 0 bases; unmatched junction bases: 5. The CDR3 bases are TGTGCCAGCAGTTACGGACAGGTTACTAGCACAGATACGCAGTATTTT. Residues: CASSYGQVTSTDTQYF.

This rearrangement joins TRBV23-1 to TRBJ1-5; D unresolved. TRBV23-1 is an ORF for which the function is uncertain. The CDR3 runs to 15 residues. The germline V and J ends were trimmed by 0 bases and 5 bases, with 11 bases remaining between them. CDR3 DNA: TGCGCCAGCAGTCAATCGTTCAGGTCGTATCAGCCCCAGCATTTT. Translation gives CASSQSFRSYQPQHF.

This clone appeared once. The CDR3 coding sequence is TGTGCCAGCAGCCTCACCCCGGGAACTAATGAAAAACTGTTTTTT. Encoded protein: CASSLTPGTNEKLFF. The chain couples TRBV6-5 to TRBJ1-4; no clear D gene. The germline V gene encodes CDR1 MNHEY and CDR2 SVGAGI. Trimming shortened V by 6 bases and J by 1 base, and 12 bases separated the two germline ends. This CDR3 is built from 15 residues.

This clone was counted only a few times. The chain links TRBV4-1 to TRBJ1-5; D is uncertain. Germline values: CDR1 MGHRA, CDR2 YSYEKL. The V gene lost 0 bases and the J gene lost 1 base, with 19 bases spanning the gap. The CDR3 is 19 amino acids. The CDR3 coding sequence is TGCGCCAGCAGCCAAGATCGTGGAGCCCACTCTTTCAGCAATCAGCCCCAGCATTTT. Its translation: CASSQDRGAHSFSNQPQHF.

The V and J genes are TRBV7-2 and TRBJ2-3; 7 positions agree with TRBD2. Germline CDR1 reads SGHTA; CDR2 reads FQGNSA. V dropped 10 bases and J dropped 6; count of bases not matched to a gene: 13. The CDR3 length is 14 residues. The CDR3 is CAIHPGGGGDTQYF. CDR3 nucleotide sequence: TGTGCCATCCACCCCGGTGGGGGAGGGGATACGCAGTATTTT.

This clone appeared a single time. The chain employs TRBV7-2 and TRBJ2-7; TRBD2 matches 9 bases. CDR1 and CDR2 (germline): SGHTA, FQGNSA. The CDR3 totals 16 residues. With 4 bases clipped from V and 0 bases from J, the junction kept 7 bases outside the gene matches. This chain's CDR3 is CASSSRLADRSYEQYF. The CDR3 coding sequence is TGTGCCAGCAGCTCTCGACTAGCGGACCGCTCCTACGAGCAGTACTTC.